Listed here are 17 T cell receptor beta chains from one sample, sequenced in a study of T cells in Graves' hyperthyroidism and ophthalmopathy. The CDR3 regions of TCR beta were amplified from RNA transcripts. Using the HTBI primer set, a first-round RT-PCR was run on the TCR CDR3. TCRdb re-derived calls from the multiplex PCR reads in MiXCR, one entry per CDR3 protein. The sample lists about 620,000 distinct CDR3 sequences, 15% to 20% seen once, with over 3.5% in the top ten. Input material: blood. These receptors all stem from a young woman with Graves' hyperthyroidism.

This clonotype came up many times. The V call is TRBV5-1, the J call TRBJ2-7, with 11 bases aligning to TRBD2. From germline, CDR1 is SGHRS and CDR2 YFSETQ. This CDR3 contains 16 residues. V lost 4 bases, J lost 2 bases, and 8 bases stayed unmatched. Here the CDR3 reads CASSPVVTSGTYEQYF. CDR3 DNA sequence: TGCGCCAGCAGCCCCGTTGTGACTAGCGGGACCTACGAGCAGTACTTC.

The chain carries TRBV9 and TRBJ2-3; D remains unclear. The CDR3 loop spans 14 amino acids. Germline V gene data show CDR1 as SGDLS and CDR2 as YYNGEE. The ends were cut back, 0 bases at V and 2 bases at J, with 7 bases in the middle. The CDR3 nucleotides are TGTGCCAGCAGCGTAGGCAACCCCACAGATACGCAGTATTTT. This sequence encodes CASSVGNPTDTQYF.

This clonotype was detected a few times. A much more abundant neighbour one base away suggests this may be a read error. The V and J genes are TRBV28 and TRBJ2-3, with a possible D match to TRBD1 (6 bases). With 3 bases removed from V and 4 bases from J, the gap between germline ends came to 17 bases. The CDR3 length is 16 residues. Germline CDR1 MDHEN, CDR2 SYDVKM. CDR3 region: CASSLSGVGDADTQYF. CDR3 coding DNA: TGTGCCAGCAGTTTGTCAGGGGTGGGAGACGCAGATACGCAGTATTTT. The variable domain in full, completed from reference TRBV28 and TRBJ2-3, reads DVKVTQSSRYLVKRTGEKVFLECVQDMDHENMFWYRQDPGLGLRLIYFSYDVKMKEKGDIPEGYSVSREKKERFSLILESASTNQTSMYLCASSLSGVGDADTQYFGPGTRLTVL.

The chain couples TRBV7-9 to TRBJ2-3; no definite D call. CDR3 length: 13 amino acids. V lost 7 bases to trimming and J lost 4 bases, with 12 bases between them. Germline V gene sequence: CDR1 SEHNR, CDR2 FQNEAQ (reference sequence). CDR3 bases: TGTGCCAGCATCGCCCCAGGACCAGATACGCAGTATTTT. Its protein product is CASIAPGPDTQYF.

This clonotype was detected ten times or more. The genes are TRBV20-1 and TRBJ2-1; D is unclear. Trimming removed 1 base at V and 1 base at J, with 11 bases between. This CDR3 comprises 15 residues. Germline CDR1 and CDR2: DFQATT and SNEGSKA (reference sequence). The CDR3 protein is CSARGPATSYNEQFF. In nucleotides, the CDR3 is TGCAGTGCTAGAGGGCCGGCGACATCCTACAATGAGCAGTTCTTC.

This clonotype has ten or more counts. The rearrangement joins TRBV28 to TRBJ2-4; the match to TRBD1 covers 8 bases. Germline CDR1 is MDHEN and CDR2 is SYDVKM. The trim removed 5 bases at V and 3 bases at J, leaving 0 bases unmatched. The length of the CDR3 is 13 residues. CDR3 in DNA: TGTGCCAGCAGTGACAGGGGCAAAAACATTCAGTACTTC. It is translated as CASSDRGKNIQYF. Variable domain in full (rest from reference TRBV28 and TRBJ2-4): DVKVTQSSRYLVKRTGEKVFLECVQDMDHENMFWYRQDPGLGLRLIYFSYDVKMKEKGDIPEGYSVSREKKERFSLILESASTNQTSMYLCASSDRGKNIQYFGAGTRLSVL.

This clonotype was seen more than once but under ten times. The V and J genes are TRBV13 and TRBJ2-7; the D is unclear. Germline V lookup: CDR1 PRHDT, CDR2 FYEKMQ (reference sequence). V lost 4 bases and J 6 bases, leaving 13 bases between the germline ends. This CDR3 is built from 13 residues. The CDR3, as DNA: TGTGCCAGCAGCTCGACCCCACGGCTCGAGCAGTACTTC. The encoded protein is CASSSTPRLEQYF.

The table lists this clonotype with a few counts. Compared with germline, one end of the junction differs, possibly owing to a read error. The genes are TRBV7-7 and TRBJ2-1; no clear D. From germline, CDR1 is SSHAT and CDR2 FNYEAQ (reference sequence). There are 21 residues in the CDR3. The CDR3 loop reads CASSLGWVNSGGWSSYNEQFF. Here the CDR3 DNA reads TGTGCTAGCAGCTTAGGTTGGGTCAACTCGGGCGGATGGAGTTCCTACAATGAGCAGTTCTTC.

The chain recombines TRBV11-2 with TRBJ2-1; 8 bases align to TRBD2. Trimming took 3 bases from V and 10 from J; bases not matched to a gene: 11. The CDR3 is 15 residues long. Germline CDR1 reads SGHAT; CDR2 reads FQNNGV. The CDR3 loop reads CASSLVAGTVSEQFF. CDR3 bases: TGTGCCAGCAGCTTGGTAGCGGGGACTGTTAGCGAGCAGTTCTTC.

The chain is built from TRBV9 and TRBJ2-6; D not resolved. Trimming took off 3 bases at V and 0 bases at J, with 7 bases between the two ends. The V gene's germline CDR1 is SGDLS and CDR2 YYNGEE. The CDR3 contains 15 residues. CDR3 sequence: CASSGAASGANVLTF. Here the CDR3 DNA reads TGTGCCAGCAGCGGCGCCGCCTCTGGGGCCAACGTCCTGACTTTC.

V is TRBV9 and J is TRBJ2-1; D ambiguous. Germline CDR1 SGDLS, CDR2 YYNGEE. V was pared by 2 bases and J by 5 bases, with 14 bases between. CDR3 size: 15 residues. CDR3 sequence reads: CASSVGLGPNNEQFF. CDR3 nucleotides: TGTGCCAGCAGCGTTGGTCTAGGCCCAAACAATGAGCAGTTCTTC.

As regards this clonotype: This may be a read error: a much more frequent sequence differs by one nucleotide. The rearrangement uses TRBV11-2 and TRBJ2-5; D is undetermined. This CDR3 spans 15 amino acids. Trimming pared 2 bases from V and 7 bases from J, leaving 17 bases between. Per the germline V gene, CDR1 is SGHAT and CDR2 is FQNNGV. The CDR3 here is CASSLRGRDEGTQYF. CDR3 coding DNA: TGTGCCAGCAGCTTAAGAGGCAGAGATGAAGGGACCCAGTACTTC.

Of note for this clonotype: It may be a read error: a sequence one base away is much more abundant. The chain carries TRBV6-1 and TRBJ1-1; no firm D call. The CDR3 contains 11 residues. V was trimmed by 7 bases and J by 7 bases, leaving 10 bases between them. CDR1 and CDR2 (germline): MNHNS, SASEGT. The CDR3 sequence is CASTFNFEAFF. The CDR3, as DNA: TGTGCCAGCACTTTTAACTTTGAAGCTTTCTTT.

The chain joins TRBV28 to TRBJ2-7; 7 nucleotides line up with TRBD2. Trimming took 7 bases from V and 3 from J; bases not matched to a gene: 6. Germline assignment: CDR1 MDHEN and CDR2 SYDVKM. CDR3 size: 13 residues. The CDR3 sequence is CASKWGGNYEQYF. DNA of the CDR3: TGTGCCAGCAAATGGGGGGGGAACTACGAGCAGTACTTC.

This clonotype has a count of ten or more. V usage is TRBV30 and J usage is TRBJ1-5, with D maybe TRBD1 (5 bases). The ends were cut back, 2 bases at V and 7 bases at J, with 12 bases in the middle. The V gene's germline CDR1 is GTSNPN and CDR2 SVGIG (reference sequence). The CDR3 runs 13 residues. The CDR3 loop is CAWSTGRSQPQHF. CDR3 DNA: TGTGCCTGGAGTACAGGTAGGAGCCAGCCCCAGCATTTT. The complete variable domain, with remaining parts taken from reference TRBV30 and TRBJ1-5, reads SQTIHQWPATLVQPVGSPLSLECTVEGTSNPNLYWYRQAAGRGLQLLFYSVGIGQISSEVPQNLSASRPQDRQFILSSKKLLLSDSGFYLCAWSTGRSQPQHFGDGTRLSIL.

This clonotype was seen only a few times. The chain recombines TRBV27 with TRBJ2-3, with D unclear. Trimming cost V 0 bases and J 5 bases, with 15 bases left between them. There are 16 residues in the CDR3. Germline V gives CDR1 MNHEY, CDR2 SMNVEV (reference sequence). The CDR3 sequence: CASSLSALGRRDTQYF. The CDR3 DNA follows: TGTGCCAGCAGTTTATCGGCCCTTGGCAGACGAGATACGCAGTATTTT.

The rearrangement joins TRBV20-1 to TRBJ2-3; D is perhaps TRBD1 (5 bases). CDR3 size: 15 residues. Germline CDR1 and CDR2: DFQATT and SNEGSKA (reference sequence). V was cut by 3 bases and J by 0 bases, with 13 bases left in between. CDR3 bases: TGCAGTGCTAGCGGACATGCCTCTAGCACAGATACGCAGTATTTT. This codes for CSASGHASSTDTQYF.